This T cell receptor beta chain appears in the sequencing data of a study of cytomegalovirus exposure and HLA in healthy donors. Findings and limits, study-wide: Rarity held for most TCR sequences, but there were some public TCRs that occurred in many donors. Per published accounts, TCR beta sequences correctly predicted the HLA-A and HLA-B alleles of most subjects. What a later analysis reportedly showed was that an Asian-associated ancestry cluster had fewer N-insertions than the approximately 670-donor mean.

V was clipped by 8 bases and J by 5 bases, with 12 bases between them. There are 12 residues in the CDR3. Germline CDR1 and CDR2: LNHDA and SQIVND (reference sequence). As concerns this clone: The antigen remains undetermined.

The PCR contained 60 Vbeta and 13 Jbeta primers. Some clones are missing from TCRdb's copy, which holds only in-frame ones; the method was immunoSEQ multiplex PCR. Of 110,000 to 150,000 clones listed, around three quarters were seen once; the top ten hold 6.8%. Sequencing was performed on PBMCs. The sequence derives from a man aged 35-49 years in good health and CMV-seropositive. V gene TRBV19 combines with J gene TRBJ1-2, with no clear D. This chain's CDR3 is CASQRAGYGYTF. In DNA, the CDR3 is TGTGCCAGTCAGCGGGCGGGGTATGGCTACACCTTC.